The clone carrying this TCR beta chain has just a few counts. CDR3 size: 15 residues. Trimming removed 4 bases at V and 0 bases at J, with 11 bases between. The V gene's germline CDR1 is SGDLS and CDR2 YYNGEE. These data are taken from a study of Graves' ophthalmopathy and Graves' hyperthyroidism. About the study: Prior to any treatment, peripheral blood was collected at the time of initial diagnosis.

TCR beta CDR3 amplification used RNA transcripts. First-round RT-PCR used HTBI primers; second-round multiplex PCR followed. TCRdb processed the multiplex PCR reads anew with MiXCR; each CDR3 protein has one entry. Altogether about 370,000 distinct CDR3 sequences are present, about a sixth being singletons, with the ten largest covering about 1.6%. What was sequenced was peripheral blood. The rearrangement joins TRBV9 to TRBJ1-3, with D hard to call. The source of this sequence is a woman aged 18-29 years with Graves' ophthalmopathy. The CDR3 is CASSLEGVSGNTIYF. As DNA, the CDR3 is TGTGCCAGCAGCCTTGAGGGCGTCTCTGGAAACACCATATATTTT.